Below are 25 T cell receptor beta chains sequenced from a single sample in a study of glioma-infiltrating T cells after dendritic cell vaccination (dated by TCRdb to the mid-2010s). The protocol used for the library was the immunoSEQ multiplex PCR assay. Entries here come from immuneACCESS through TCRdb and include only in-frame sequences with V and J called. Some clones fail to appear in such tables; in the studies checked, an unresolved V gene covers under half of the shortfall, and the cause of the remainder is unknown. In all, the sample holds 75,000 to 95,000 clones, and around 90% of those were seen once. Jointly, the top ten make up around 2.1% of the sample. This specimen's time point label, per the study, means: after dendritic cell vaccination, including at tumor progression/relapse. The source was blood, collected after dendritic cell vaccination. The source is a human donor with glioblastoma.

A few counts support this clone. The chain couples TRBV6-6 to TRBJ1-5, with D maybe TRBD1 (6 bases). V lost 6 bases to trimming and J lost 3 bases, with 12 bases between them. This CDR3 has 14 residues. From germline, CDR1 is MNHNY and CDR2 SVGAGI (reference sequence). For the CDR3, the DNA is TGTGCCAGCAGACTAGGACAGTCCAATCAGCCCCAGCATTTT. It is translated as CASRLGQSNQPQHF.

The chain uses TRBV6-1 and TRBJ1-1; D not resolved. Germline V lookup: CDR1 MNHNS, CDR2 SASEGT. The V and J ends lost 6 bases and 0 bases respectively, with 8 bases between them. This CDR3 contains 13 residues. The CDR3 protein is CASSQKLNTEAFF. CDR3 coding DNA: TGTGCCAGCAGCCAGAAATTGAACACTGAAGCTTTCTTT.

This clone has more than one count but fewer than ten. J is TRBJ1-5 and V is TRBV4-3; D is ambiguous. Germline values: CDR1 LGHNA, CDR2 YSLEER. Trimming left V 0 bases short and J 6 bases short, with 6 bases between. The CDR3 covers 13 residues. CDR3 in amino acids: CASSQDYGQPQHF. CDR3 bases: TGCGCCAGCAGCCAAGATTACGGTCAGCCCCAGCATTTT.

CDR3 nucleotide sequence: TGCGCCAGCAGCTTAAAGCGTACAAACACAGATACGCAGTATTTT. Translation gives CASSLKRTNTDTQYF. The V gene is TRBV5-1, the J gene TRBJ2-3; D ambiguous. CDR3 length: 15 residues. Germline values: CDR1 SGHRS, CDR2 YFSETQ. Between the trimmed V and J ends, which lost 2 bases and 2 bases, there was a span of 12 bases.

This rearrangement joins TRBV18 to TRBJ2-5; D is uncertain. Trimming pared 2 bases from V and 1 base from J, leaving 14 bases between. The CDR3 extends over 16 amino acids. Germline V lookup: CDR1 KGHSH, CDR2 LQKENI. This CDR3 reads CASSPGRKARQETQYF. CDR3 coding DNA: TGTGCCAGCTCACCAGGGCGTAAGGCCCGCCAAGAGACCCAGTACTTC.

This sequence joins TRBV6-5 and TRBJ1-2; a weak D match, TRBD1 (5 bases). Trimming stripped 5 bases from V and 7 bases from J, with 17 bases between. CDR3 length equals 14 residues. Germline CDR1 reads MNHEY; CDR2 reads SVGAGI. As DNA, the CDR3 is TGTGCCAGCAGTCTTCATCCAGGGATAGGTGGCTACACCTTC. Amino acid sequence: CASSLHPGIGGYTF.

This clone turned up a few times. The rearrangement joins TRBV19 to TRBJ1-2; 7 bases align to TRBD1. Germline CDR1 reads LNHDA; CDR2 reads SQIVND (reference sequence). The CDR3 contains 14 residues. Trimming cost V 2 bases and J 4 bases; bases outside gene matches: 4. The CDR3 bases are TGTGCCAGTAGTATAACGGGACAGACCTATGGCTACACCTTC. Its translation is CASSITGQTYGYTF.

This clone has more than one count but fewer than ten. This chain connects TRBV6-5 to TRBJ1-3; 8 bases are a match to TRBD1. This CDR3 spans 15 amino acids. The germline V gene has CDR1 MNHEY and CDR2 SVGAGI. J gave up 2 bases and V 6 bases, and 6 bases lay outside the gene matches. CDR3 sequence reads: CASSRDRPPGNTIYF. The CDR3 DNA reads as TGTGCCAGCAGCCGGGACAGGCCCCCTGGAAACACCATATATTTT.

This chain links TRBV5-1 with TRBJ2-2; TRBD1 matches 7 bases. The germline gives CDR1 SGHRS, CDR2 YFSETQ. This CDR3 comprises 18 residues. With V trimmed by 0 bases and J by 1 base, 9 bases remained unmatched. CDR3 DNA sequence: TGCGCCAGCAGCTTGGCGAGGGACAGCCTAGAGAACACCGGGGAGCTGTTTTTT. The encoded protein is CASSLARDSLENTGELFF. Variable domain in full (rest from reference TRBV5-1 and TRBJ2-2): KAGVTQTPRYLIKTRGQQVTLSCSPISGHRSVSWYQQTPGQGLQFLFEYFSETQRNKGNFPGRFSGRQFSNSRSEMNVSTLELGDSALYLCASSLARDSLENTGELFFGEGSRLTVL.

The chain carries TRBV5-1 and TRBJ2-1; 7 nucleotides line up with TRBD2. This CDR3 has 14 amino acids. Germline CDR1 reads SGHRS; CDR2 reads YFSETQ. V shed 5 bases and J 0 bases; nucleotides not matched to a gene: 2. CDR3 sequence: CASSGGDSYNEQFF. The CDR3 DNA reads as TGCGCCAGCAGTGGGGGGGACTCCTACAATGAGCAGTTCTTC.

In its sample, this clone was seen a few times. The rearrangement links TRBV5-6 to TRBJ1-2; possibly TRBD1 for D (5 bases). V lost 0 bases, J lost 4 bases, and 13 bases lay in between. Germline CDR1 and CDR2: SGHDT and YYEEEE. This CDR3 is built from 15 residues. CDR3 protein: CASSLVGGVSYGYTF. The CDR3 DNA reads TGTGCCAGCAGCTTGGTTGGAGGGGTGAGCTATGGCTACACCTTC. The variable domain in full, completed from reference TRBV5-6 and TRBJ1-2, reads DAGVTQSPTHLIKTRGQQVTLRCSPKSGHDTVSWYQQALGQGPQFIFQYYEEEERQRGNFPDRFSGHQFPNYSSELNVNALLLGDSALYLCASSLVGGVSYGYTFGSGTRLTVV.

The chain employs TRBV14 and TRBJ1-1, with D tentatively TRBD1 (6 bases). Germline lookup yields CDR1 SGHDN and CDR2 FVKESK. V dropped 5 bases and J dropped 1 base, with 11 bases sitting between them. The CDR3 runs to 14 residues. The CDR3 coding sequence is TGTGCCAGCAGCTACAGGGTTGGGAACACTGAAGCTTTCTTT. This sequence encodes CASSYRVGNTEAFF.

V is TRBV5-6 and J is TRBJ2-1; 8 nucleotides line up with TRBD1. Germline CDR1 is SGHDT and CDR2 is YYEEEE. There are 15 residues in the CDR3. Trimming took 4 bases from V and 0 from J; bases not matched to a gene: 3. This CDR3 reads CASSAGQASYNEQFF. CDR3 in DNA: TGTGCCAGCAGCGCGGGACAGGCCTCCTACAATGAGCAGTTCTTC.

V is TRBV2 and J is TRBJ1-5; possible D gene TRBD1, 6 bases. Looked up from germline, CDR1 is SNHLY and CDR2 is FYNNEI. Trimming left V 6 bases short and J 9 bases short, with 21 bases between. This CDR3 is built from 15 residues. Here the CDR3 reads CASRETGSRVGPQHF. CDR3 DNA: TGTGCCAGCAGAGAAACAGGGTCCAGGGTAGGGCCCCAGCATTTT.

This clone was observed once. The genes are TRBV11-3 and TRBJ2-5; possible D gene TRBD2, 7 bases. V lost 5 bases to trimming and J lost 3 bases, with 13 bases between them. Germline CDR1 is SGHNT and CDR2 is YENEEA. This CDR3 is 14 amino acids long. The CDR3, as DNA: TGTGCCAGCAGCGTACAAGGGGGGGAAGAGACCCAGTACTTC. It translates to CASSVQGGEETQYF.

The rearrangement joins TRBV5-1 to TRBJ2-3; 9 bases map to TRBD1. Germline-derived CDR1 and CDR2 are SGHRS and YFSETQ. The CDR3 totals 16 residues. The V and J ends lost 4 bases and 5 bases, in that order; junction bases with no gene match: 11. The DNA for the CDR3 is TGCGCCAGCAGCCTCCAGTGGACAGGGGAGGGAGATACGCAGTATTTT. Translated: CASSLQWTGEGDTQYF. Full variable domain (missing parts from reference TRBV5-1 and TRBJ2-3): KAGVTQTPRYLIKTRGQQVTLSCSPISGHRSVSWYQQTPGQGLQFLFEYFSETQRNKGNFPGRFSGRQFSNSRSEMNVSTLELGDSALYLCASSLQWTGEGDTQYFGPGTRLTVL.

The genes are TRBV19 and TRBJ1-1; tentatively, D is TRBD1 (5 bases). CDR1 and CDR2 (germline): LNHDA, SQIVND (reference sequence). Trimming removed 10 bases at V and 4 bases at J, with 19 bases between. This CDR3 is 14 amino acids long. The CDR3 reads CATQWAVGGTEAFF. In nucleotides, the CDR3 is TGTGCCACCCAGTGGGCGGTCGGGGGCACTGAAGCTTTCTTT.

The chain uses TRBV6-5 and TRBJ1-1, with D uncertain. Trimming stripped 3 bases from V and 1 base from J, with 6 bases between. The CDR3 runs to 13 residues. The germline V gene has CDR1 MNHEY and CDR2 SVGAGI. In nucleotides, the CDR3 is TGTGCCAGCAGTTATAAACAGAACACTGAAGCTTTCTTT. Amino acid sequence: CASSYKQNTEAFF.

The DNA of the CDR3 is TGTGCCAGCTCACCAGGGTGGGAGAATGGCTACACCTTC. It codes for CASSPGWENGYTF. The chain uses TRBV18 and TRBJ1-2; D is unclear. The length of the CDR3 is 13 residues. The ends were cut back, 2 bases at V and 6 bases at J, with 10 bases in the middle. The V gene's germline CDR1 is KGHSH and CDR2 LQKENI.

The rearrangement uses TRBV4-2 and TRBJ2-3; 8 positions agree with TRBD1. The CDR3 is 17 residues long. Losses at the gene ends were 1 base for V and 4 bases for J; bases not matched to a gene: 10. CDR1 is LGHNA, CDR2 YNFKEQ, per germline. In DNA form, the CDR3 reads TGTGCCAGCAGCCAAGTTAGCGAGACAGGGGCACCAGATACGCAGTATTTT. Translating it yields CASSQVSETGAPDTQYF.

The gene calls are TRBV5-1 and TRBJ2-2; D possibly corresponds to TRBD1 (5 bases). This CDR3 has 14 residues. Germline V CDR1 and CDR2: SGHRS, YFSETQ. V was cut by 5 bases and J by 3 bases, with 11 bases left in between. In DNA, the CDR3 is TGCGCCAGCAGTAAAATAGGGGACACCGGGGAGCTGTTTTTT. This encodes CASSKIGDTGELFF.

The rearrangement uses TRBV10-3 and TRBJ1-1, with D possibly being TRBD1 (6 bases). The CDR3 extends over 16 amino acids. Germline lookup yields CDR1 ENHRY and CDR2 SYGVKD. Trimming stripped 7 bases from V and 2 bases from J, with 20 bases between. CDR3 in DNA: TGTGCCATCATGCCGTGGAGGACAGAGGTAAACACTGAAGCTTTCTTT. It specifies CAIMPWRTEVNTEAFF.

V usage is TRBV10-3 and J usage is TRBJ1-2; D not resolved. Trimming pared 8 bases from V and 0 bases from J, leaving 10 bases between. CDR3 length equals 13 residues. Looked up from germline, CDR1 is ENHRY and CDR2 is SYGVKD. The CDR3 DNA reads as TGTGCCATCGCAGGTGAAACTAACTATGGCTACACCTTC. Translated: CAIAGETNYGYTF.

Details on this clone: Lacking the conserved final phenylalanine or tryptophan, this CDR3 likely reflects a read error. Because the CDR3's place on the DNA is in doubt, the DNA is left out and the CDR3 is given as listed by TCRdb. This chain joins TRBV19 and TRBJ2-4; whether TRBD1, the table's D call, matches the DNA was not checked. CDR1 and CDR2 (germline): LNHDA, SQIVND (reference sequence). The CDR3 spans 10 residues, counting both ends. CDR3 sequence: CAIHDRGGLG.

The sample holds one count of this clone. The genes are TRBV5-1 and TRBJ2-5, with a tentative D call TRBD2 (7 bases). Germline CDR1 and CDR2: SGHRS and YFSETQ. V dropped 6 bases and J dropped 4 bases, with 22 bases sitting between them. This CDR3 has 16 amino acids. As DNA, the CDR3 is TGCGCCAGCACCCCGGGGGGACACACTCGCGGAGAGACCCAGTACTTC. Translation gives CASTPGGHTRGETQYF.